This T cell receptor beta chain was recovered during a study of cytomegalovirus exposure and HLA in healthy donors. As for the study in general: A preliminary data release comprised roughly 85 million unique TCRs obtained from HLA-typed donors. The Caucasian-associated ancestry cluster held around four fifths of 398 genotyped donors. Whole-study findings and limits: The authors later linked a missense DCLRE1C variant to TCR beta V- and J-gene trimming.

Concerning this clone: Its antigen is unidentified.

Researchers ran the PCR with 60 Vbeta and 13 Jbeta primers. Libraries were prepared by immunoSEQ multiplex PCR; TCRdb keeps only in-frame clonotypes and omits some of them. The repertoire consists of fewer than 250,000 clones, with approximately 75% occurring once and the leading ten covering more than 4%. This sequence originates from a man aged 30-40 years in good health and CMV-seropositive. Sequenced: PBMCs.

The CDR3 DNA reads TGTGCCAGCAGCGTAGGGCTAGCGGGAGTTGGAGATACGCAGTATTTT. Translation: CASSVGLAGVGDTQYF. The chain uses TRBV9 and TRBJ2-3, with TRBD2 identical over 10 bases. The germline gives CDR1 SGDLS, CDR2 YYNGEE. This CDR3 comprises 16 residues. The junction had 6 bases not matched to a gene; V was cut back by 0 bases and J by 5 bases. Supplemented by reference TRBV9 and TRBJ2-3, the full variable domain reads DSGVTQTPKHLITATGQRVTLRCSPRSGDLSVYWYQQSLDQGLQFLIQYYNGEERAKGNILERFSAQQFPDLHSELNLSSLELGDSALYFCASSVGLAGVGDTQYFGPGTRLTVL.